These 18 T cell receptor beta chains originate from one sample sequenced in a study of T cell repertoires in cytomegalovirus infection. MiXCR, applied by TCRdb to the reads, yields one record per CDR3 protein. The profile shows roughly 600,000 distinct CDR3 sequences, 20% to 30% of them singletons. The sample comprised CD8+ T cells from PBMCs. The receptors originated from a human donor in good health (CMV status not recorded). Some clones in this sample may be carry-over from other donors' samples.

The J gene is TRBJ2-7, the V gene TRBV6-2 or TRBV6-3, with TRBD1 matching 8 bases. This CDR3 is 14 amino acids long. Trimming took 6 bases from V and 7 from J; bases not matched to a gene: 11. Per the germline V gene, CDR1 is MNHEY and CDR2 is SVGEGT. CDR3 nucleotide sequence: TGTGCCAGCAGCTATGGCTTAACAGGGGGAGAGCAGTACGTC. The encoded protein is CASSYGLTGGEQYV.

The rearrangement uses TRBV10-1 and TRBJ1-4; no firm D call. Germline assignment: CDR1 WNHNN and CDR2 SYGVQD (reference sequence). Trimming removed 1 base at V and 8 bases at J, with 8 bases between. This CDR3 is 13 amino acids long. CDR3 coding DNA: TGCGCCAGCAGTGAGTACCCAGGAGAAAAACTGTTTTTT. This encodes CASSEYPGEKLFF.

V and J are TRBV14 and TRBJ1-1, with 8 bases lining up with TRBD1. This CDR3 has 13 residues. In germline, CDR1 is SGHDN, CDR2 FVKESK. Trimming removed 4 bases from V and 5 bases from J; junction bases left unmatched: 3. CDR3 sequence: CASSRQGQTEAFF. As DNA, the CDR3 is TGTGCCAGCAGCCGACAGGGGCAAACTGAAGCTTTCTTT.

Ten or more counts support this clonotype. CDR3 sequence: CASSDPDYGKQYF. The DNA for the CDR3 is TGTGCCAGCAGCGACCCCGACTATGGCAAGCAGTACTTC. The chain is built from TRBV7-6 and TRBJ2-7; maybe TRBD2 (5 bases). Looked up from germline, CDR1 is SGHVS and CDR2 is FNYEAQ. The CDR3 has 13 amino acids. Trimming pared 5 bases from V and 8 bases from J, leaving 16 bases between.

This chain links TRBV14 with TRBJ2-3, with unresolved D. Germline CDR1 reads SGHDN; CDR2 reads FVKESK. This CDR3 is 14 amino acids long. The V gene lost 1 base and the J gene lost 4 bases, with 9 bases spanning the gap. The CDR3 sequence: CASSQAPTPDTQYF. CDR3 sequence (DNA): TGTGCCAGCAGCCAAGCACCTACTCCAGATACGCAGTATTTT. Looking up the rest from reference TRBV14 and TRBJ2-3 gives the full variable domain: EAGVTQFPSHSVIEKGQTVTLRCDPISGHDNLYWYRRVMGKEIKFLLHFVKESKQDESGMPNNRFLAERTGGTYSTLKVQPAELEDSGVYFCASSQAPTPDTQYFGPGTRLTVL.

V gene TRBV7-6 combines with J gene TRBJ2-2, with TRBD1 identical over 12 bases. V trimming: 3 bases; J trimming: 5 bases; junction bases outside the gene matches: 16. Germline V gives CDR1 SGHVS, CDR2 FNYEAQ. The CDR3 extends over 20 amino acids. CDR3 in DNA: TGTGCCAGCAGCTTCATACCGAAACCACCGGGACAGGGGGCGACCGGGGAGCTGTTTTTT. Protein: CASSFIPKPPGQGATGELFF.

This chain links TRBV25-1 with TRBJ2-2; 11 bases line up with TRBD1. In germline, CDR1 is MGHDK, CDR2 SYGVNS. The CDR3 spans 16 residues. J was trimmed by 5 bases and V by 3 bases; bases with no gene match: 5. The CDR3 here is CASSDGGQGGTGELFF. In nucleotides, the CDR3 is TGTGCCAGCAGTGACGGGGGACAGGGGGGGACCGGGGAGCTGTTTTTT.

The chain has TRBV2 and TRBJ1-2; D unclear. Trimming left V 7 bases short and J 4 bases short, with 16 bases between. There are 14 residues in the CDR3. The germline gives CDR1 SNHLY, CDR2 FYNNEI. The chain's CDR3 is CASTLPGGIYGYTF. CDR3 coding DNA: TGTGCCAGCACTCTCCCTGGAGGGATCTATGGCTACACCTTC.

This clonotype occurred a few times. The chain joins TRBV20-1 to TRBJ2-5; 10 positions match TRBD1. CDR1 and CDR2 from the germline V gene are DFQATT and SNEGSKA (reference sequence). The V gene end was trimmed by 3 bases and the J gene end by 2 bases; junction bases not matched to a gene: 3. The CDR3 is 14 residues long. The CDR3 bases are TGCAGTGCTAGGGGACAGGGGCTACAAGAGACCCAGTACTTC. Translating gives CSARGQGLQETQYF.

The V and J genes are TRBV20-1 and TRBJ1-1; D might be TRBD1 (6 bases). Per germline, CDR1 DFQATT and CDR2 SNEGSKA (reference sequence). CDR3 length: 12 amino acids. V lost 6 bases and J lost 4, with 12 bases in between. The CDR3 sequence: CSAVRGGTEAFF. For the CDR3, the DNA is TGCAGTGCGGTCAGGGGAGGCACTGAAGCTTTCTTT.

Regarding this clonotype: Since a much larger clone is just one base distant, this may be a read error. V usage is TRBV7-8 and J usage is TRBJ1-1; D is unresolved. Germline V gives CDR1 SGHVS, CDR2 FQNEAQ. The V end lost 6 bases, the J end lost 3 bases, and 11 bases lay between the germline ends. This CDR3 is 13 amino acids long. The CDR3 is CASRSIKHTEAFF. CDR3 nucleotides: TGTGCCAGCAGATCCATCAAGCACACTGAAGCTTTCTTT.

There are many counts of this clonotype. The rearrangement uses TRBV7-9 and TRBJ2-5, with a weak D call TRBD2 (5 bases). Germline V gene sequence: CDR1 SEHNR, CDR2 FQNEAQ (reference sequence). The CDR3 extends over 15 amino acids. Trimming took off 6 bases at V and 5 bases at J, with 19 bases between the two ends. CDR3 sequence: CASRQGGAKRETQYF. CDR3 in DNA: TGTGCCAGCAGACAAGGAGGCGCAAAGAGGGAGACCCAGTACTTC.

This clonotype was counted only a few times. The chain uses TRBV27 and TRBJ2-7; TRBD1 matches at 7 bases. Unmatched junction bases numbered 7, after V lost 6 bases and J lost 5 bases. CDR1 is MNHEY, CDR2 SMNVEV, per germline (reference sequence). This CDR3 spans 13 amino acids. In nucleotides, the CDR3 is TGTGCCAGCAGGACAGGGTTCGACGACGAGCAGTACTTC. Translating gives CASRTGFDDEQYF.

This rearrangement joins TRBV5-4 to TRBJ2-1; TRBD1 matches 8 bases. The V gene's germline CDR1 is SGHNT and CDR2 YYREEE (reference sequence). V gave up 4 bases and J gave up 2 bases; unmatched junction bases: 5. The CDR3 spans 15 residues. The DNA of the CDR3 is TGTGCCAGCAGCACTACAGGGGGACCCTACAATGAGCAGTTCTTC. It translates to CASSTTGGPYNEQFF.

This clonotype appeared a few times. CDR3 in amino acids: CASSPGLLINEKLFF. The DNA for the CDR3 is TGCGCCAGCAGCCCAGGACTCCTTATTAATGAAAAACTGTTTTTT. The chain links TRBV4-3 to TRBJ1-4; no definite D call. The CDR3 is made up of 15 amino acids. Per germline, CDR1 LGHNA and CDR2 YSLEER. V lost 4 bases to trimming and J lost 4 bases, with 13 bases between them.

The sample holds many counts of this clonotype. The chain uses TRBV28 and TRBJ2-1, with 7 bases fitting TRBD1. The CDR3 length is 16 residues. Germline trimming cut 7 bases from V and 5 bases from J; bases unmatched to any gene: 14. CDR1 and CDR2 (germline): MDHEN, SYDVKM. CDR3 residues: CASTMETGTTDNEQFF. In DNA form, the CDR3 reads TGTGCCAGCACCATGGAGACAGGGACCACGGACAATGAGCAGTTCTTC.

This clonotype was observed a handful of times. The V call is TRBV14, the J call TRBJ2-5; maybe TRBD1 (6 bases). The V and J ends lost 0 bases and 5 bases respectively, with 13 bases between them. CDR3 length equals 15 residues. CDR1 SGHDN and CDR2 FVKESK come from the germline V gene. CDR3 sequence: CASSQDWGRGETQYF. The CDR3 bases are TGTGCCAGCAGCCAAGATTGGGGGCGCGGGGAGACCCAGTACTTC. The whole variable domain, remainder taken from reference TRBV14 and TRBJ2-5, is EAGVTQFPSHSVIEKGQTVTLRCDPISGHDNLYWYRRVMGKEIKFLLHFVKESKQDESGMPNNRFLAERTGGTYSTLKVQPAELEDSGVYFCASSQDWGRGETQYFGPGTRLLVL.

The genes are TRBV2 and TRBJ1-6, with D unresolved. Trimming stripped 6 bases from V and 8 bases from J, with 5 bases between. The CDR3 runs to 11 residues. CDR1 is SNHLY and CDR2 is FYNNEI in the germline V gene. CDR3: CASSNDSPLHF. DNA for the CDR3: TGTGCCAGCAGCAACGATTCACCCCTCCACTTT.